Described below is a single T cell receptor (beta chain) sequence and its context. The data originate from a study of OX40 agonist ivuxolimab in advanced cancers. V shed 4 bases and J shed 0 bases, with 13 bases lying between them. The CDR3 sequence is 15 residues long. Germline values: CDR1 SGHTS, CDR2 YDEGEE. TCRdb's table, derived via immunoSEQ multiplex PCR, lists solely in-frame clones and lacks some. The repertoire holds about 100,000 clones, with 75% to 95% as singletons. V gene TRBV5-8 combines with J gene TRBJ1-1; D is unclear. The source material was CD4+ or CD8+ T cells sorted from blood, sampled in a trial of the OX40 agonist ivuxolimab. The clonotype comes from an adult with an advanced solid tumor such as melanoma, head and neck, liver or kidney cancer. The CDR3 reads CASSPQPFMNTEAFF. The CDR3 region has the DNA TGTGCCAGCAGCCCCCAGCCGTTTATGAACACTGAAGCTTTCTTT.